The rows below give T cell receptor beta chains drawn from one sample of a study of T cells after yellow fever vaccination. TCRdb re-derived calls from the 5' RACE reads in MiXCR, one entry per CDR3 protein. The sample has 400,000 to 650,000 distinct CDR3 sequences; less than 25% are singletons. The material sequenced was PBMCs, taken approximately 22 days after the first yellow fever vaccination. The origin of the receptors is a man younger than 30 who received the YFV17D yellow fever vaccine. The CDR3 runs from the conserved cysteine through the conserved F or W. A D gene is named only where the DNA matches it firmly. Where a row states a size, it is once, few, many or the class of an expanded clone; other rows omit it.

cdr3_length: 18
d_call: NA
clone_size: NA
j_call: TRBJ2-5
v_call: TRBV19
cdr3_nt: TGTGCCAGTAGTATAGATAAAAGCGTCGGGGCCCGGGGGGAGACCCAGTACTTC
cdr3_aa: CASSIDKSVGARGETQYF

cdr3_length: 14
d_call: NA
clone_size: NA
j_call: TRBJ2-1
v_call: TRBV9
cdr3_nt: TGTGCCAGCAGCGTAGCTCCCAGGGACAATGAGCAGTTCTTC
cdr3_aa: CASSVAPRDNEQFF

cdr3_length: 18
d_call: TRBD1
clone_size: NA
j_call: TRBJ1-5
v_call: TRBV12-5
cdr3_nt: TGTGCTAGTGGTTTGGGGACAGGCCCCTTTTATAGCAATCAGCCCCAGCATTTT
cdr3_aa: CASGLGTGPFYSNQPQHF

cdr3_length: 15
d_call: NA
clone_size: NA
j_call: TRBJ1-2
v_call: TRBV20-1
cdr3_nt: TGCAGTGCTAGAGATATCCCTATGGGGACCTATGGCTACACCTTC
cdr3_aa: CSARDIPMGTYGYTF

cdr3_length: 14
d_call: NA
clone_size: NA
j_call: TRBJ2-7
v_call: TRBV5-6
cdr3_nt: TGTGCCAGCAGCTTTGCCACAGGAGCCTACGAGCAGTACTTC
cdr3_aa: CASSFATGAYEQYF

cdr3_length: 16
d_call: NA
clone_size: few
j_call: TRBJ1-6
v_call: TRBV28
cdr3_nt: TGTGCCAGCAGTTCTTCACAGGGTTTAGGGGTTTCACCCCTCCACTTT
cdr3_aa: CASSSSQGLGVSPLHF

cdr3_length: 13
d_call: TRBD1
clone_size: few
j_call: TRBJ2-5
v_call: TRBV2
cdr3_nt: TGTGCCAGCACCTGGGACAGCCAAGAGACCCAGTACTTC
cdr3_aa: CASTWDSQETQYF

cdr3_length: 14
d_call: NA
clone_size: NA
j_call: TRBJ1-4
v_call: TRBV7-2
cdr3_nt: TGTGCCAGCAGCTCGCTCAATCCGGATGAAAAACTGTTTTTT
cdr3_aa: CASSSLNPDEKLFF

cdr3_length: 13
d_call: NA
clone_size: many
j_call: TRBJ2-3
v_call: TRBV19
cdr3_nt: TGTGCCAGTAGTATAAGGCCGCTAGATACGCAGTATTTT
cdr3_aa: CASSIRPLDTQYF

cdr3_length: 15
d_call: NA
clone_size: NA
j_call: TRBJ2-5
v_call: TRBV4-2
cdr3_nt: TGTGCCAGCAGATCGGTCCCGGGGTCGGTTGAGACCCAGTACTTC
cdr3_aa: CASRSVPGSVETQYF

cdr3_length: 13
d_call: TRBD1
clone_size: NA
j_call: TRBJ1-2
v_call: TRBV11-1
cdr3_nt: TGTGCCAGCAGCCCTGGGACAGGGGGCAGCTACACCTTC
cdr3_aa: CASSPGTGGSYTF

cdr3_length: 15
d_call: TRBD1
clone_size: NA
j_call: TRBJ2-1
v_call: TRBV6-2/TRBV6-3
cdr3_nt: TGTGCCAGCTGCGTCCGACAGGGGATCTACAATGAGCAGTTCTTC
cdr3_aa: CASCVRQGIYNEQFF

cdr3_length: 13
d_call: TRBD2
clone_size: few
j_call: TRBJ2-5
v_call: TRBV5-5
cdr3_nt: TGTGCCAGCGGTCGTCGGGGGGGAGAGACCCAGTACTTC
cdr3_aa: CASGRRGGETQYF

cdr3_length: 17
d_call: NA
clone_size: NA
j_call: TRBJ1-1
v_call: TRBV12-3/TRBV12-4
cdr3_nt: TGTGCCAGCAGTTTAGGCGACAGAAAAACTAAGAACACTGAAGCTTTCTTT
cdr3_aa: CASSLGDRKTKNTEAFF

cdr3_length: 12
d_call: NA
clone_size: NA
j_call: TRBJ2-1
v_call: TRBV5-1
cdr3_nt: TGCGCCAGCAGCTTCCCAGAGGGTGAGCAGTTCTTC
cdr3_aa: CASSFPEGEQFF

cdr3_length: 14
d_call: NA
clone_size: few
j_call: TRBJ2-5
v_call: TRBV6-1
cdr3_nt: TGTGCCAGCAGTGTCACAGAGGAGGGAGAGACCCAGTACTTC
cdr3_aa: CASSVTEEGETQYF

cdr3_length: 15
d_call: NA
clone_size: NA
j_call: TRBJ2-5
v_call: TRBV7-9
cdr3_nt: TGTGCCAGCAGCTTTAGGGTTGCGGCGGAAGAGACCCAGTACTTC
cdr3_aa: CASSFRVAAEETQYF

cdr3_length: 18
d_call: NA
clone_size: few
j_call: TRBJ2-2
v_call: TRBV5-6
cdr3_nt: TGTGCCAGCAGCTTAAGTTTTCGGGGTGGAGCGAACACCGGGGAGCTGTTTTTT
cdr3_aa: CASSLSFRGGANTGELFF

cdr3_length: 16
d_call: TRBD1
clone_size: NA
j_call: TRBJ2-5
v_call: TRBV7-2
cdr3_nt: TGTGCCAGCAGCCCTCCCGGGACAGGGGGATCGGGGACCCAGTACTTC
cdr3_aa: CASSPPGTGGSGTQYF

cdr3_length: 15
d_call: NA
clone_size: NA
j_call: TRBJ2-2
v_call: TRBV5-1
cdr3_nt: TGCGCCAGCAGCTTCCAGGGACCCCCCACCGGGGAGCTGTTTTTT
cdr3_aa: CASSFQGPPTGELFF

cdr3_length: 16
d_call: NA
clone_size: few
j_call: TRBJ1-1
v_call: TRBV20-1
cdr3_nt: TGCAGTGCTAGAGTCGCCCGTTTCGCCGGGGAAACTGAAGCTTTCTTT
cdr3_aa: CSARVARFAGETEAFF

cdr3_length: 12
d_call: NA
clone_size: NA
j_call: TRBJ1-3
v_call: TRBV6-1
cdr3_nt: TGTGCCAGCAGGCTCAGTGAAAACACCATATATTTT
cdr3_aa: CASRLSENTIYF

cdr3_length: 15
d_call: NA
clone_size: few
j_call: TRBJ2-1
v_call: TRBV7-7
cdr3_nt: TGTGCTAGCAGCTTAGACCCAGCTAGCTTCAATGAGCAGTTCTTC
cdr3_aa: CASSLDPASFNEQFF

cdr3_length: 15
d_call: NA
clone_size: few
j_call: TRBJ1-1
v_call: TRBV5-1
cdr3_nt: TGCGCCAGCAGCTCAAACAGGGATGGGAACACTGAAGCTTTCTTT
cdr3_aa: CASSSNRDGNTEAFF

cdr3_length: 15
d_call: TRBD2
clone_size: NA
j_call: TRBJ2-5
v_call: TRBV20-1
cdr3_nt: TGCAGTGCTAGAGAGACTCTAGCGGGGCCACGGACCCAGTACTTC
cdr3_aa: CSARETLAGPRTQYF

cdr3_length: 15
d_call: NA
clone_size: many
j_call: TRBJ2-7
v_call: TRBV29-1
cdr3_nt: TGCAGCGTTGCACCTGACTGGGCGCGGATCTACGAGCAGTACTTC
cdr3_aa: CSVAPDWARIYEQYF

cdr3_length: 16
d_call: NA
clone_size: NA
j_call: TRBJ1-1
v_call: TRBV7-3
cdr3_nt: TGTGCCAGCAGCTTAGTCCGCCGGACGGAGAACACTGAAGCTTTCTTT
cdr3_aa: CASSLVRRTENTEAFF

cdr3_length: 14
d_call: NA
clone_size: NA
j_call: TRBJ2-3
v_call: TRBV18
cdr3_nt: TGTGCCAGCTCACTAAACAGCCTGACAGATACGCAGTATTTT
cdr3_aa: CASSLNSLTDTQYF

cdr3_length: 17
d_call: TRBD1
clone_size: few
j_call: TRBJ1-1
v_call: TRBV6-2/TRBV6-3
cdr3_nt: TGTGCCAGCACTTTTAGACAGGGACACGTTGTGAACACTGAAGCTTTCTTT
cdr3_aa: CASTFRQGHVVNTEAFF

cdr3_length: 15
d_call: NA
clone_size: NA
j_call: TRBJ2-2
v_call: TRBV12-3/TRBV12-4
cdr3_nt: TGTGCCAGCACCTCCTTCGCGGGGAACACCGGGGAGCTGTTTTTT
cdr3_aa: CASTSFAGNTGELFF

cdr3_length: 14
d_call: NA
clone_size: NA
j_call: TRBJ2-5
v_call: TRBV19
cdr3_nt: TGTGCCAGTAGTATCGGCTTCTTATGGGAGACCCAGTACTTC
cdr3_aa: CASSIGFLWETQYF

cdr3_length: 14
d_call: TRBD2
clone_size: NA
j_call: TRBJ2-5
v_call: TRBV20-1
cdr3_nt: TGCAGTGCTAGAGACCCGGGGGGGCGAGAGACCCAGTACTTC
cdr3_aa: CSARDPGGRETQYF

cdr3_length: 17
d_call: NA
clone_size: few
j_call: TRBJ1-1
v_call: TRBV11-2
cdr3_nt: TGTGCCAGCAGCTTAGGAGTCGCAGGATCCATGAACACTGAAGCTTTCTTT
cdr3_aa: CASSLGVAGSMNTEAFF

cdr3_length: 15
d_call: NA
clone_size: NA
j_call: TRBJ1-3
v_call: TRBV15
cdr3_nt: TGTGCCACCAGCAGAGAGGGGAGGCCTGGAAACACCATATATTTT
cdr3_aa: CATSREGRPGNTIYF

cdr3_length: 15
d_call: TRBD1
clone_size: few
j_call: TRBJ1-1
v_call: TRBV4-3
cdr3_nt: TGCGCCAGCAGCCAAGACACAGGGGTAGGCACTGAAGCTTTCTTT
cdr3_aa: CASSQDTGVGTEAFF

cdr3_length: 11
d_call: TRBD1
clone_size: NA
j_call: TRBJ2-7
v_call: TRBV7-9
cdr3_nt: TGTGCCAGCAGCTCCCAGACAGGGGAGTACTTC
cdr3_aa: CASSSQTGEYF

cdr3_length: 17
d_call: TRBD2
clone_size: NA
j_call: TRBJ2-1
v_call: TRBV6-1
cdr3_nt: TGTGCCAGCAGTCCGGGACTAGCGGGGGGGCTTGCCAATGAGCAGTTCTTC
cdr3_aa: CASSPGLAGGLANEQFF